Below, one TCR beta chain is given with its context. Its matching antigen is unknown. The CDR3 runs 14 residues. CDR1 is KGHSH and CDR2 is LQKENI in the germline V gene. The V and J ends lost 1 base and 1 base respectively, with 7 bases between them. This sample was included in a study of cytomegalovirus exposure and HLA in healthy donors. General study points: With later analysis, a missense DCLRE1C variant became linked to TCR beta V- and J-gene trimming. CMV antigen specificity of three CMV-associated chains was confirmed in vitro. Later on, an analysis found that several of the most significant clusters appeared to be linked to common viral pathogens, which included parvovirus B19. TCR beta chains numbering 164 were designated cytomegalovirus-associated.

The PCR had 60 Vbeta and 13 Jbeta primers. TCRdb's table, derived via immunoSEQ multiplex PCR, lists solely in-frame clones and lacks some. The sample has more than 80,000 clones, about two thirds seen once. This chain connects TRBV18 to TRBJ1-1; D not certain. This sequence was found in a boy aged 5-17 years in good health and CMV-seronegative. Sequenced input: PBMCs. CDR3 sequence (DNA): TGTGCCAGCTCACCACTGTCCGGGAACACTGAAGCTTTCTTT. Translated, it gives CASSPLSGNTEAFF.